One and the same sample provided the 23 T cell receptor beta chains below, sequenced in a study of response to subunit inactivated influenza vaccine. From the RT-PCR reads, TCRdb called clonotypes with MiXCR, one entry per CDR3 protein. This table has about 520,000 distinct CDR3 sequences, approximately 7.2% appearing once. The starting material was PBMCs from blood, obtained approximately 25 months after vaccination. Receptor source: a man aged 50 to 69 who received an inactivated influenza vaccine.

The chain is built from TRBV12-3 or TRBV12-4 and TRBJ1-1; D unclear. The V end lost 4 bases, the J end lost 0 bases, and 6 bases lay between the germline ends. The CDR3 extends over 13 amino acids. The CDR3 reads CASSSSMNTEAFF. DNA for the CDR3: TGTGCCAGCAGTTCCTCAATGAACACTGAAGCTTTCTTT.

The chain combines TRBV15 with TRBJ2-3; D remains unclear. The CDR3 has 15 amino acids. CDR1 is LNHNV, CDR2 YYDKDF, per germline (reference sequence). Trimming removed 4 bases from V and 1 base from J, with 12 bases in between. CDR3 in amino acids: CATSMHGDGTDTQYF. DNA of the CDR3: TGTGCCACCAGCATGCACGGAGACGGCACAGATACGCAGTATTTT.

Of note for this clonotype: Since a much larger clone is just one base distant, this may be a read error. The V and J genes are TRBV7-6 and TRBJ2-7, with D perhaps TRBD1 or TRBD2 (5 bases each). Germline CDR1 and CDR2: SGHVS and FNYEAQ. The CDR3 sequence is 14 residues long. CDR3 bases: TGTGCCGGCAGCTTAGAGGGGACCTCCTACGAGCAGTACTTC. Translation: CAGSLEGTSYEQYF.

The chain recombines TRBV6-2 or TRBV6-3 with TRBJ2-7; 9 bases match TRBD1. The germline V gene has CDR1 MNHEY and CDR2 SVGEGT. CDR3 length equals 14 residues. J gave up 3 bases and V 7 bases, and 7 bases lay outside the gene matches. The CDR3: CASTDQTGGYEQYF. The CDR3 DNA sequence: TGTGCCAGCACTGACCAGACAGGGGGCTACGAGCAGTACTTC.

This clonotype has more than one count but fewer than ten. The chain is built from TRBV20-1 and TRBJ1-5; D gene ambiguous. CDR3 length: 15 amino acids. V lost 3 bases and J 3 bases, leaving 15 bases between the germline ends. Germline V gene sequence: CDR1 DFQATT, CDR2 SNEGSKA (reference sequence). The CDR3 protein is CSASFTNRHNQPQHF. As DNA, the CDR3 is TGCAGTGCTAGTTTCACAAACAGACACAATCAGCCCCAGCATTTT.

This clonotype was detected ten times or more. The V call is TRBV5-1, the J call TRBJ2-7; 7 nucleotides agree with TRBD2. The junction had 3 bases not matched to a gene; V was cut back by 2 bases and J by 4 bases. CDR3 length equals 13 residues. In germline, CDR1 is SGHRS, CDR2 YFSETQ. CDR3 sequence (DNA): TGCGCCAGCAGCTTCGGGACTAAATACGAGCAGTACTTC. Residues: CASSFGTKYEQYF. Based on the CDR3 plus reference TRBV5-1 and TRBJ2-7, the full variable domain is KAGVTQTPRYLIKTRGQQVTLSCSPISGHRSVSWYQQTPGQGLQFLFEYFSETQRNKGNFPGRFSGRQFSNSRSEMNVSTLELGDSALYLCASSFGTKYEQYFGPGTRLTVT.

This clonotype showed up just a few times. The rearrangement links TRBV4-2 to TRBJ2-3; a possible D gene is TRBD2 (6 bases). This CDR3 is 14 amino acids long. V shed 5 bases and J shed 5 bases, with 14 bases lying between them. The germline V gene encodes CDR1 LGHNA and CDR2 YNFKEQ. The CDR3 is CASSSGTPGDTQYF. As DNA, the CDR3 is TGTGCCAGCAGCTCCGGGACTCCCGGAGATACGCAGTATTTT.

This clonotype came up many times. The chain joins TRBV9 to TRBJ2-3; a weak D match, TRBD2 (6 bases). CDR1 is SGDLS, CDR2 YYNGEE, per germline. The CDR3 is made up of 14 amino acids. V gave up 0 bases and J gave up 3 bases, with 8 bases separating them. CDR3 region: CASSVDGTTDTQYF. The CDR3 DNA sequence: TGTGCCAGCAGCGTAGACGGGACTACAGATACGCAGTATTTT.

This clonotype appeared many times. This chain joins TRBV24-1 and TRBJ2-3; D gene unclear. V was clipped by 8 bases and J by 5 bases, with 16 bases between them. The CDR3 loop spans 14 amino acids. Germline CDR1 is KGHDR and CDR2 is SFDVKD. The CDR3 DNA follows: TGTGCCACCATGGCCTGGGGTGGGGTAGATACGCAGTATTTT. Encoded protein: CATMAWGGVDTQYF.

This clonotype was observed a few times. The CDR3 coding sequence is TGTGCCAGCAGTTTAATGGGACAGTACACCGGGGAGCTGTTTTTT. Protein product: CASSLMGQYTGELFF. V gene TRBV28 combines with J gene TRBJ2-2, with 7 bases that match TRBD1. V gave up 2 bases and J gave up 3 bases; unmatched junction bases: 3. The CDR3 contains 15 residues. The germline V gene encodes CDR1 MDHEN and CDR2 SYDVKM.

This clonotype was counted between two and nine times. The chain combines TRBV20-1 with TRBJ1-1; D uncertain. The V and J ends lost 6 bases and 4 bases respectively, with 9 bases between them. The V gene's germline CDR1 is DFQATT and CDR2 SNEGSKA (reference sequence). This CDR3 comprises 11 residues. The DNA of the CDR3 is TGCAGTGCCTTTTTGGTCACTGAAGCTTTCTTT. As protein: CSAFLVTEAFF.

This clonotype was counted between two and nine times. The gene calls are TRBV12-3 or TRBV12-4 and TRBJ2-7; D is ambiguous. V shed 8 bases and J shed 3 bases, with 11 bases lying between them. The CDR3 sequence is 12 residues long. The CDR3 loop reads CASSDTFYEQYF. The CDR3 nucleotides read TGTGCCAGCTCCGACACTTTCTACGAGCAGTACTTC.

This clonotype occurred a few times. The chain links TRBV20-1 to TRBJ2-4; TRBD2 might be the D (5 bases). V was pared by 0 bases and J by 0 bases, with 12 bases between. From germline, CDR1 is DFQATT and CDR2 SNEGSKA (reference sequence). The CDR3 loop spans 16 amino acids. In DNA, the CDR3 is TGCAGTGCTAGAGATCTCGGGAACCTAGCCAAAAACATTCAGTACTTC. It translates to CSARDLGNLAKNIQYF.

This clonotype appeared many times. The chain uses TRBV12-3 or TRBV12-4 and TRBJ2-7, with 9 bases lining up with TRBD2. Unmatched junction bases numbered 5, after V lost 4 bases and J lost 4 bases. The length of the CDR3 is 14 residues. The CDR3 nucleotides read TGTGCCAGCAGTTCTGCGGGGGGGGTTTACGAGCAGTACTTC. Protein: CASSSAGGVYEQYF.

This clonotype was found many times. The V call is TRBV20-1, the J call TRBJ2-5; 10 nucleotides align to TRBD2. CDR3 length equals 13 residues. Germline CDR1 reads DFQATT; CDR2 reads SNEGSKA (reference sequence). V was clipped by 2 bases and J by 5 bases; unmatched bases: 2. CDR3 coding DNA: TGCAGTGCTAGACTAGCGGGGGTTGAGACCCAGTACTTC. Its protein product is CSARLAGVETQYF.

J is TRBJ2-1 and V is TRBV20-1; 7 bases map to TRBD1. This CDR3 is 14 amino acids long. Unmatched junction bases numbered 6, after V lost 3 bases and J lost 4 bases. Germline V gene data show CDR1 as DFQATT and CDR2 as SNEGSKA (reference sequence). The CDR3 region has the DNA TGCAGTGCTAGGGCCGACAGGGTGTACAATGAGCAGTTCTTC. It encodes CSARADRVYNEQFF.

The gene calls are TRBV2 and TRBJ2-3; D unclear. The V gene's germline CDR1 is SNHLY and CDR2 FYNNEI. The CDR3 loop spans 13 amino acids. CDR3 sequence (DNA): TGTGGTCATAAGGGTACGAGCTCAGATACGCAGTATTTT. Translation: CGHKGTSSDTQYF. The full variable domain, with the rest looked up from reference TRBV2 and TRBJ2-3, is EPEVTQTPSHQVTQMGQEVILRCVPISNHLYFYWYRQILGQKVEFLVSFYNNEISEKSEIFDDQFSVERPDGSNFTLKIRSTKLEDSAMYFCGHKGTSSDTQYFGPGTRLTVL.

The V call is TRBV12-3 or TRBV12-4, the J call TRBJ2-4; TRBD2 matches 14 bases. The CDR3 totals 17 residues. The V gene end was trimmed by 5 bases and the J gene end by 4 bases; junction bases not matched to a gene: 7. The CDR3 nucleotides are TGTGCCAGCAGTCCAAGACTAGCGGGAGGGCCAAAAAACATTCAGTACTTC. It codes for CASSPRLAGGPKNIQYF.

This clonotype has ten or more counts. This chain uses TRBV7-6 with TRBJ2-7; no clear D. Germline CDR1 reads SGHVS; CDR2 reads FNYEAQ. The CDR3 contains 15 residues. Between the trimmed V and J ends, which lost 0 bases and 4 bases, there was a span of 13 bases. The CDR3 loop is CASSLAPGPSYEQYF. DNA for the CDR3: TGTGCCAGCAGCTTAGCACCAGGCCCTTCATACGAGCAGTACTTC.

This clonotype has only a few counts. This chain joins TRBV6-5 and TRBJ1-1, with 9 bases fitting TRBD1. The CDR3 covers 15 residues. V lost 2 bases, J lost 8 bases, and 9 bases stayed unmatched. Per germline, CDR1 MNHEY and CDR2 SVGAGI. CDR3 amino acids: CASSYRTTGGLEAFF. The DNA for the CDR3 is TGTGCCAGCAGTTACCGCACGACAGGGGGTTTGGAAGCTTTCTTT.

This clonotype was picked up a small number of times. V usage is TRBV6-5 and J usage is TRBJ1-5; D is unresolved. The CDR3 consists of 14 residues. Trimming cost V 2 bases and J 2 bases, with 7 bases left between them. Germline CDR1 reads MNHEY; CDR2 reads SVGAGI. Here the CDR3 DNA reads TGTGCCAGCAGTTACGATTGGGGCAATCAGCCCCAGCATTTT. Protein product: CASSYDWGNQPQHF.

The sample holds many counts of this clonotype. The V gene is TRBV5-1, the J gene TRBJ2-3; D unresolved. This CDR3 spans 14 amino acids. Deletions cut 7 bases from V and 2 bases from J, with 14 bases between. From germline, CDR1 is SGHRS and CDR2 YFSETQ. The CDR3 spells CASGPGPFTDTQYF. In DNA form, the CDR3 reads TGCGCCAGCGGTCCAGGACCCTTCACAGATACGCAGTATTTT. The whole variable domain, remainder taken from reference TRBV5-1 and TRBJ2-3, is KAGVTQTPRYLIKTRGQQVTLSCSPISGHRSVSWYQQTPGQGLQFLFEYFSETQRNKGNFPGRFSGRQFSNSRSEMNVSTLELGDSALYLCASGPGPFTDTQYFGPGTRLTVL.

This clonotype occurred a few times. The chain links TRBV6-4 to TRBJ2-3; 9 bases are shared with TRBD1. V dropped 11 bases and J dropped 4; count of bases not matched to a gene: 13. From germline, CDR1 is MRHNA and CDR2 SNTAGT. The CDR3 has 15 residues. CDR3 sequence (DNA): TGTGCCTCGTCCGGGGGGACAGGGTTACCAGATACGCAGTATTTT. Protein product: CASSGGTGLPDTQYF.